These 22 T cell receptor beta chains originate from one sample sequenced in a study of regulatory T cells. General study findings and limits: Hydrophobic residues at CDR3 positions 6 and 7 were enriched in conventional CD4+ T cells of CD3G-deficient patients.

These receptors have no known antigen. Amplification used 52 TRBV primers and 13 TRBJ primers. Clones were read by immunoSEQ multiplex PCR, and TCRdb kept only the in-frame ones, dropping some. The sample has about 35,000 clones, about nine tenths seen once. What was sequenced was conventional CD4+ T cells sorted from blood. The receptors stem from a person aged 18 to 35 with CD3G deficiency.

The chain carries TRBV11-2 and TRBJ2-3; either TRBD1 or TRBD2 may fit D (5 bases each). From germline, CDR1 is SGHAT and CDR2 FQNNGV. V was shortened by 0 bases and J by 6 bases, with 10 bases between the two germline ends. The CDR3 consists of 14 residues. CDR3 protein: CASSLDSWGDTQYF. The CDR3 DNA follows: TGTGCCAGCAGCTTAGATTCGTGGGGGGATACGCAGTATTTT.

The CDR3: CASSERRLNTEAFF. For the CDR3, the DNA is TGTGCCAGCAGTGAACGAAGGCTGAACACTGAAGCTTTCTTT. V and J are TRBV6-1 and TRBJ1-1; D gene uncertain. CDR3 length: 14 residues. Germline CDR1 MNHNS, CDR2 SASEGT. V was cut by 2 bases and J by 0 bases, with 7 bases left in between.

With respect to this clone: At one boundary the junction diverges from the germline segment, which might be a read error. V usage is TRBV6-6 and J usage is TRBJ1-1; 8 bases align to TRBD1. The CDR3 length is 12 residues. Germline values: CDR1 MNHNY, CDR2 SVGAGI (reference sequence). The CDR3 here is CASRRDRGEVFF. CDR3 nucleotide sequence: TGTGCCAGCAGGCGAGACAGGGGCGAAGTTTTCTTT.

The chain uses TRBV6-1 and TRBJ2-7, with TRBD2 matching over 12 bases. The CDR3 length is 14 residues. With V trimmed by 8 bases and J by 5 bases, 7 bases remained unmatched. Germline V gene data show CDR1 as MNHNS and CDR2 as SASEGT. The chain's CDR3 is CASSPSGRVHEQYF. As DNA, the CDR3 is TGTGCCAGCTCCCCTAGCGGGAGGGTCCACGAGCAGTACTTC.

V usage is TRBV28 and J usage is TRBJ1-2, with D possibly matching TRBD1 (6 bases). V lost 5 bases and J 8 bases, leaving 12 bases between the germline ends. From germline, CDR1 is MDHEN and CDR2 SYDVKM. The CDR3 extends over 12 amino acids. CDR3 coding DNA: TGTGCCAGCAGTGGAGACAGGCGCGGCTACACCTTC. Its protein product is CASSGDRRGYTF.

The chain is built from TRBV28 and TRBJ1-5; D uncertain. V was clipped by 3 bases and J by 5 bases, with 8 bases between them. The CDR3 runs to 13 residues. The germline CDR1 and CDR2 sequences are MDHEN and SYDVKM. This chain's CDR3 is CASSFARHQPQHF. The CDR3 coding sequence is TGTGCCAGCAGTTTCGCGCGCCATCAGCCCCAGCATTTT.

This sequence joins TRBV5-1 and TRBJ2-1; 12 nucleotides agree with TRBD2. V trimming: 4 bases; J trimming: 9 bases; junction bases outside the gene matches: 8. The CDR3 contains 15 residues. Germline CDR1 is SGHRS and CDR2 is YFSETQ. The DNA for the CDR3 is TGCGCCAGCAGCAGGGCTAGCGGGAGGGCCATTGAGCAGTTCTTC. Protein: CASSRASGRAIEQFF.

The chain combines TRBV6-1 with TRBJ2-1; TRBD2 matches 14 bases. CDR1 is MNHNS, CDR2 SASEGT, per germline. CDR3 length equals 15 residues. V dropped 6 bases and J dropped 8; count of bases not matched to a gene: 6. The CDR3 sequence is CASRTGTSGRYEQFF. For the CDR3, the DNA is TGTGCCAGCAGGACCGGGACTAGCGGGAGATATGAGCAGTTCTTC.

CDR3 loop: CASSVDWRTEAFF. CDR3 bases: TGTGCCAGTAGTGTGGATTGGAGGACTGAAGCTTTCTTT. The J gene is TRBJ1-1, the V gene TRBV19; unclear D gene. This CDR3 contains 13 residues. V was clipped by 5 bases and J by 5 bases, with 12 bases between them. Germline V gives CDR1 LNHDA, CDR2 SQIVND (reference sequence).

The V gene is TRBV6-6, the J gene TRBJ1-2, with 8 bases fitting TRBD1. Unmatched junction bases numbered 13, after V lost 7 bases and J lost 9 bases. The CDR3 length is 14 residues. The V gene's germline CDR1 is MNHNY and CDR2 SVGAGI (reference sequence). As DNA, the CDR3 is TGTGCCAGCACCCTCGGACAGGGTCTGGGGAGCTACACCTTC. This encodes CASTLGQGLGSYTF.

This clone has just a few counts. The chain joins TRBV6-1 to TRBJ1-1; D gene unclear. The ends were cut back, 8 bases at V and 5 bases at J, with 21 bases in the middle. This CDR3 spans 15 amino acids. Germline lookup yields CDR1 MNHNS and CDR2 SASEGT. The CDR3 reads CASGKRWVGKTEAFF. DNA of the CDR3: TGTGCCAGCGGGAAAAGGTGGGTAGGAAAGACTGAAGCTTTCTTT.

The V call is TRBV6-1, the J call TRBJ2-7; possibly TRBD1 or TRBD2 for D (5 bases each). Germline loops: CDR1 MNHNS, CDR2 SASEGT. Trimming removed 9 bases from V and 3 bases from J, with 12 bases in between. The CDR3 length is 12 residues. The CDR3 DNA is TGTGCCAGTACGGGGACCTTCTACGAGCAGTACTTC. Its translation is CASTGTFYEQYF.

This chain connects TRBV6-1 to TRBJ1-6; 11 bases align to TRBD1. With 4 bases clipped from V and 13 bases from J, the junction kept 9 bases outside the gene matches. Germline V lookup: CDR1 MNHNS, CDR2 SASEGT. The CDR3 extends over 15 amino acids. In DNA form, the CDR3 reads TGTGCCAGCAGTGTAGAGGGGACAGGGGGTCCGCCCCTCCACTTT. Encoded protein: CASSVEGTGGPPLHF.

The sample holds a few counts of this clone. V and J are TRBV6-1 and TRBJ2-7; D may correspond to TRBD1 or TRBD2 (6 bases each). The CDR3 extends over 13 amino acids. V gave up 7 bases and J gave up 4 bases, with 14 bases separating them. Per germline, CDR1 MNHNS and CDR2 SASEGT. CDR3 DNA: TGTGCCAGCACTTTTGGGGGGCCGTACGAGCAGTACTTC. This translates into CASTFGGPYEQYF.

The chain couples TRBV5-1 to TRBJ2-3; a weak D match, TRBD2 (6 bases). The length of the CDR3 is 15 residues. Trimming removed 0 bases from V and 0 bases from J, with 8 bases in between. Germline loops: CDR1 SGHRS, CDR2 YFSETQ. Written as DNA, the CDR3 is TGCGCCAGCAGCTTGGCGGGGACTAGCACAGATACGCAGTATTTT. Translating it yields CASSLAGTSTDTQYF.

The rearrangement links TRBV6-1 to TRBJ1-3; D may be TRBD1 (5 bases). V shed 5 bases and J shed 3 bases, with 8 bases lying between them. This CDR3 has 13 amino acids. Germline CDR1 is MNHNS and CDR2 is SASEGT. In DNA form, the CDR3 reads TGTGCCAGCAGTTCAGGGTATGGAAACACCATATATTTT. Its protein is CASSSGYGNTIYF.

The CDR3 here is CATSGFLSYEQYF. Here the CDR3 DNA reads TGTGCCACATCGGGTTTTCTTTCCTACGAGCAGTACTTC. This chain connects TRBV10-3 to TRBJ2-7; no clear D gene. The CDR3 spans 13 residues. Trimming pared 10 bases from V and 1 base from J, leaving 14 bases between. Per the germline V gene, CDR1 is ENHRY and CDR2 is SYGVKD.

V gene TRBV14 combines with J gene TRBJ1-2; D gene uncertain. Germline values: CDR1 SGHDN, CDR2 FVKESK. There are 13 residues in the CDR3. Trimming removed 1 base from V and 3 bases from J, with 6 bases in between. The CDR3, as DNA: TGTGCCAGCAGCCAAGGGGGAGACTATGGCTACACCTTC. It translates to CASSQGGDYGYTF.

Here the CDR3 DNA reads TGTGCCAGCAGCTCATACAGCGGGGGGTTATTCACAGATACGCAGTATTTT. Encoded protein: CASSSYSGGLFTDTQYF. The rearrangement uses TRBV11-2 and TRBJ2-3; TRBD2 agrees at 9 bases. The V gene's germline CDR1 is SGHAT and CDR2 FQNNGV. J lost 2 bases, V lost 4 bases, and 10 bases had no gene match. This CDR3 spans 17 amino acids.

The rearrangement links TRBV28 to TRBJ2-1; unclear D gene. The CDR3 has 16 amino acids. V was pared by 1 base and J by 5 bases, with 15 bases between. Germline V lookup: CDR1 MDHEN, CDR2 SYDVKM. The DNA for the CDR3 is TGTGCCAGCAGTTTATTTCGACTTCAGGTCAACAATGAGCAGTTCTTC. Amino acids: CASSLFRLQVNNEQFF. The complete variable domain, with remaining parts taken from reference TRBV28 and TRBJ2-1, reads DVKVTQSSRYLVKRTGEKVFLECVQDMDHENMFWYRQDPGLGLRLIYFSYDVKMKEKGDIPEGYSVSREKKERFSLILESASTNQTSMYLCASSLFRLQVNNEQFFGPGTRLTVL.

This chain links TRBV5-1 with TRBJ2-2; D may be TRBD2 (5 bases). The CDR3 has 13 amino acids. Germline V lookup: CDR1 SGHRS, CDR2 YFSETQ. The ends were cut back, 5 bases at V and 4 bases at J, with 9 bases in the middle. The CDR3 is CASRGGGTGELFF. CDR3 nucleotides: TGCGCCAGCAGGGGCGGAGGCACCGGGGAGCTGTTTTTT. The whole variable domain, remainder taken from reference TRBV5-1 and TRBJ2-2, is KAGVTQTPRYLIKTRGQQVTLSCSPISGHRSVSWYQQTPGQGLQFLFEYFSETQRNKGNFPGRFSGRQFSNSRSEMNVSTLELGDSALYLCASRGGGTGELFFGEGSRLTVL.

The gene calls are TRBV5-1 and TRBJ1-1, with D maybe TRBD1 (6 bases). The V end was cut by 0 bases, the J end by 1 base, with 13 bases between. The V gene's germline CDR1 is SGHRS and CDR2 YFSETQ. This CDR3 region has 16 residues. The CDR3 is CASSLAVGGRNTEAFF. The CDR3 region has the DNA TGCGCCAGCAGCTTGGCTGTGGGGGGCCGGAACACTGAAGCTTTCTTT.